Only a few counts were recorded for the clone carrying this T cell receptor beta chain. Its antigen is unidentified. Selection for sequencing was limited to patients who had shown CD8+CD57+ cell expansion by flow cytometry. V shed 3 bases and J shed 4 bases, with 9 bases lying between them. CDR1 LNHDA and CDR2 SQIVND come from the germline V gene (reference sequence). This CDR3 spans 13 amino acids. These data come from a study of CD8+CD57+ T cells in acquired aplastic anemia. Looking at the study overall: An average of roughly 3 ug of DNA was obtained from sorted CD4+ and CD8+ cells. Whole-study results and caveats: Approximately 28 CD8+ CDR3 sequences were shared between patients and controls.

Profiles of TCR beta VDJ and CDR3 were generated from a genomic DNA template. TCRdb recomputed calls from the reads with MiXCR, one row per CDR3 protein. The data show 150,000 to 200,000 distinct CDR3 sequences, more than 45% seen once. The material sequenced was sorted CD4+, CD8+, or CD8+CD57+ T cells (not recorded which) from PBMCs. This receptor was taken from a human donor with aplastic anemia. The V gene is TRBV19, the J gene TRBJ1-2; D is possibly TRBD1 (5 bases). The CDR3 sequence: CASSMGEFYGYTF. The DNA for the CDR3 is TGTGCCAGTAGTATGGGGGAATTCTATGGCTACACCTTC. The full variable domain, rest sourced from reference TRBV19 and TRBJ1-2, is DGGITQSPKYLFRKEGQNVTLSCEQNLNHDAMYWYRQDPGQGLRLIYYSQIVNDFQKGDIAEGYSVSREKKESFPLTVTSAQKNPTAFYLCASSMGEFYGYTFGSGTRLTVV.